The entry below describes one T cell receptor beta chain. The record originates from a study of Ad26.COV2.S vaccination and SARS-CoV-2 variants. In germline, CDR1 is MNHEY, CDR2 SVGAGI. CDR3 length: 16 residues. Trimming left V 0 bases short and J 0 bases short, with 12 bases between. Stated treatment: around 19 received Ad26.COV2.S at low or high dose, single or two shots; about five received placebo; per-sample allocation not given. After the first vaccine or placebo injection, samples were drawn on day 63. Sequencing was performed with immunoSEQ multiplex PCR; in TCRdb, only in-frame clones are kept and a portion is missing. The top ten clones hold less than 5.5% of a sample with about 440,000 clones, 90% of them seen once.

The sequencing here drew on peripheral blood, taken in a trial of Ad26.COV2.S vaccine versus placebo. The chain recombines TRBV6-5 with TRBJ2-7; maybe TRBD1 (5 bases). The clonotype comes from a person aged 18-60 years who received the Ad26.COV2.S COVID-19 vaccine or a placebo. DNA of the CDR3: TGTGCCAGCAGTTACTCAAGACAGTTAGTCTCCTACGAGCAGTACTTC. Translated: CASSYSRQLVSYEQYF.